This TCR beta chain was found in a study of cytomegalovirus exposure and HLA in healthy donors. As for the study in general: Findings of an earlier analysis included 90 million to 120 million unique TCR beta sequences from around 180 million T cells. The Caucasian-associated ancestry cluster held around four fifths of a few hundred genotyped donors.

Amplification used 60 Vbeta primers and 13 Jbeta primers. Clones were sequenced by immunoSEQ multiplex PCR, and TCRdb holds only the in-frame ones, with some missing. The data hold approximately 110,000 clones, with about 83% observed a single time. There are 16 residues in the CDR3. V shed 1 base and J 0 bases; nucleotides not matched to a gene: 4. Germline assignment: CDR1 SGHRS and CDR2 YFSETQ. The sequenced material came from PBMCs. The J gene is TRBJ2-1, the V gene TRBV5-1; 7 bases map to TRBD2. The clonotype was recovered from a female donor in good health and CMV-seropositive. CDR3 sequence (DNA): TGCGCCAGCAGCTTGACTAGCGCGAGCTCCTACAATGAGCAGTTCTTC. As protein: CASSLTSASSYNEQFF.